Listed below are T cell receptor beta chains from one sample, sequenced in a study of cytomegalovirus exposure and HLA in healthy donors. TCRdb's copy holds only in-frame clones and misses some; the assay was immunoSEQ multiplex PCR. The repertoire holds about 150,000 clones, with approximately 82% as singletons. Sequencing was performed on PBMCs. Every receptor here comes from a man younger than 30 in good health and CMV-seropositive. The CDR3 runs from the conserved cysteine through the conserved F or W. A D gene is named only where the DNA matches it firmly. The listing skips clone size in some rows; elsewhere it reads once, few, many or a size class.

clone_size: NA; v_call: TRBV6-5; d_call: NA; j_call: TRBJ2-7; cdr3_nt: TGTGCCAGCAGTTACTCGACGGGAGAGCAGTACTTC; cdr3_aa: CASSYSTGEQYF
clone_size: NA; v_call: TRBV5-6; d_call: TRBD1; j_call: TRBJ2-3; cdr3_nt: TGTGCCCGCAGCCCGGGGACAGGGGCAAGCACAGATACGCAGTATTTT; cdr3_aa: CARSPGTGASTDTQYF
clone_size: few; v_call: TRBV21-1; d_call: NA; j_call: TRBJ1-1; cdr3_nt: TGTGCCAGCAGCAAAGGGCCAGGGCTAAACACTGAAGCTTTCTTT; cdr3_aa: CASSKGPGLNTEAFF
clone_size: NA; v_call: TRBV7-8; d_call: TRBD1; j_call: TRBJ1-4; cdr3_nt: TGTGCCAGCAGCACCCCCGGGACAGACGAAAAACTGTTTTTT; cdr3_aa: CASSTPGTDEKLFF
clone_size: NA; v_call: TRBV18; d_call: TRBD1; j_call: TRBJ1-1; cdr3_nt: TGTGCCAGCTCACCACAGGGGGCGAACACTGAAGCTTTCTTT; cdr3_aa: CASSPQGANTEAFF
clone_size: NA; v_call: TRBV5-4; d_call: TRBD1; j_call: TRBJ2-2; cdr3_nt: TGTGCCAGCAGCTTGTATTCCGGGACAGGGGGCTACACCGGGGAGCTGTTTTTT; cdr3_aa: CASSLYSGTGGYTGELFF
clone_size: NA; v_call: TRBV9; d_call: TRBD1; j_call: TRBJ1-6; cdr3_nt: TGTGCCAGCAGCCCGAGGGGGCAGGGCAGTTCACCCCTCCACTTT; cdr3_aa: CASSPRGQGSSPLHF
clone_size: NA; v_call: TRBV27; d_call: NA; j_call: TRBJ1-1; cdr3_nt: TGTGCCAGCAGTTTACGCGGAGTTCCCAATCCAGTCACTGAAGCTTTCTTT; cdr3_aa: CASSLRGVPNPVTEAFF
clone_size: NA; v_call: TRBV5-1; d_call: TRBD2; j_call: TRBJ2-7; cdr3_nt: TGCGCCAGCAGCCAGCGGGAGAGCCCTGCGGAGCAGTACTTC; cdr3_aa: CASSQRESPAEQYF
clone_size: NA; v_call: TRBV28; d_call: NA; j_call: TRBJ1-1; cdr3_nt: TGTGCCAGCAGTTCAGGGATGGGCACTGAAGCTTTCTTT; cdr3_aa: CASSSGMGTEAFF
clone_size: NA; v_call: TRBV30; d_call: NA; j_call: TRBJ1-5; cdr3_nt: TGTGCCTGGAGTGTAGGGGGTAATCAGCCCCAGCATTTT; cdr3_aa: CAWSVGGNQPQHF
clone_size: NA; v_call: TRBV5-4; d_call: TRBD2; j_call: TRBJ2-1; cdr3_nt: TGTGCCAGCAGCACAATAGCGGGAGGGGTGGCTGAGCAGTTCTTC; cdr3_aa: CASSTIAGGVAEQFF
clone_size: NA; v_call: TRBV27; d_call: NA; j_call: TRBJ1-1; cdr3_nt: TGTGCCAGCAGCAGCCCTACAGGGTGGCCGAACACTGAAGCTTTCTTT; cdr3_aa: CASSSPTGWPNTEAFF
clone_size: once; v_call: TRBV18; d_call: NA; j_call: TRBJ2-7; cdr3_nt: TGTGCCAGCTCACCTCCGCGGACAGTCCCCGAGCAGTACTTC; cdr3_aa: CASSPPRTVPEQYF
clone_size: NA; v_call: TRBV21-1; d_call: NA; j_call: TRBJ2-2; cdr3_nt: NA; cdr3_aa: CASSKVGQGTGELFF